This TCR beta chain was profiled in a study of T cell repertoires in aging, cancer and after chemotherapy. Multiplex touch-down PCR with TRB-A/B primers amplified rearranged V-D-J TRB sequences. TCRdb re-analysed the multiplex PCR reads in MiXCR, keeping a single row per CDR3 protein. The table has 13,000 or so distinct CDR3 sequences, roughly 28% seen once. The CDR3 sequence is 12 residues long. V was clipped by 3 bases and J by 4 bases, with 6 bases between them. The germline gives CDR1 DFQATT, CDR2 SNEGSKA (reference sequence). TCR beta rearrangements were amplified from peripheral blood genomic DNA. A few counts support this clonotype.

This TCR was sampled from a human donor in good health. This sequence joins TRBV20-1 and TRBJ1-4; D not resolved. Source material: blood. CDR3 sequence (DNA): TGCAGTGCTAGCCCACGTAATGAAAAACTGTTTTTT. Protein sequence: CSASPRNEKLFF.